This TCR beta chain was recovered during a study of sequential checkpoint blockade in melanoma. Study-wide context: Arm A got nivolumab then ipilimumab; arm B the reverse, 1:1. Approximately 20 patients had tumor biopsies before treatment and at week 13.

This clone is deemed medium-sized. Trimming took 6 bases from V and 2 from J, leaving 20 bases between them. CDR3 length: 16 residues. Looked up from germline, CDR1 is MNHGY and CDR2 is SAAAGT. Libraries were prepared by immunoSEQ multiplex PCR; TCRdb keeps only in-frame clonotypes and omits some of them. Here the sample spans about 6,400 clones, roughly 21% being singletons. Treatment described: randomized to nivolumab then ipilimumab (arm A) or the reverse (arm B). This chain links TRBV6-8 with TRBJ2-7; no firm D call. This sequence originates from a human donor with melanoma. Source: tumor tissue (inferred from file names), taken from a patient given nivolumab and ipilimumab in sequence. CDR3 nucleotide sequence: TGTGCCAGCAGCTTCATGCCTCTCCGGCCAACCTACGAGCAGTACTTC. It translates to CASSFMPLRPTYEQYF.